This passage covers 21 T cell receptor beta chains from one sample sequenced in a study of radiotherapy plus CTLA-4 blockade in lung cancer. Assay used: immunoSEQ multiplex PCR; TCRdb lists only in-frame clones, some missing. The sample yields roughly 100,000 clones, more than 75% seen once. Sample: peripheral blood, taken from a patient treated with radiotherapy plus ipilimumab. The receptors originated from a human donor with non-small cell lung cancer that progressed on radiotherapy plus ipilimumab. Some clones in this sample may be carry-over from other donors' samples.

The chain couples TRBV11-3 to TRBJ2-6; D gene ambiguous. Deletions cut 2 bases from V and 4 bases from J, with 3 bases between. This CDR3 has 13 residues. CDR1 SGHNT and CDR2 YENEEA come from the germline V gene. The CDR3, as DNA: TGTGCCAGCAGCTTACCCGGGGCCAACGTCCTGACTTTC. It yields the protein CASSLPGANVLTF. The whole variable domain, filled in from reference TRBV11-3 and TRBJ2-6, reads EAGVVQSPRYKIIEKKQPVAFWCNPISGHNTLYWYLQNLGQGPELLIRYENEEAVDDSQLPKDRFSAERLKGVDSTLKIQPAELGDSAVYLCASSLPGANVLTFGAGSRLTVL.

V usage is TRBV15 and J usage is TRBJ1-4, with D possibly being TRBD1 (5 bases). CDR1 LNHNV and CDR2 YYDKDF come from the germline V gene (reference sequence). The CDR3 extends over 16 amino acids. Between the trimmed V and J ends, which lost 1 base and 0 bases, there was a span of 9 bases. DNA of the CDR3: TGTGCCACCAGCAGAGGGGGGGGTACAACTAATGAAAAACTGTTTTTT. Encoded protein: CATSRGGGTTNEKLFF.

This clone was seen just once. The chain links TRBV6-6 to TRBJ1-2; D is uncertain. Germline V gene sequence: CDR1 MNHNY, CDR2 SVGAGI (reference sequence). This CDR3 has 14 amino acids. The V end lost 2 bases, the J end lost 2 bases, and 9 bases lay between the germline ends. The CDR3 reads CASSYLMGNYGYTF. CDR3 coding DNA: TGTGCCAGCAGTTACCTCATGGGGAACTATGGCTACACCTTC.

This clone turned up a few times. J is TRBJ2-7 and V is TRBV11-2; D is undetermined. The CDR3 consists of 13 residues. V gave up 4 bases and J gave up 3 bases, with 10 bases separating them. Germline lookup yields CDR1 SGHAT and CDR2 FQNNGV. The CDR3 bases are TGTGCCAGCAGCTCTTACACCGACTACGAGCAGTACTTC. Translation: CASSSYTDYEQYF.

The chain links TRBV5-1 to TRBJ1-2, with no clear D. Germline V gene sequence: CDR1 SGHRS, CDR2 YFSETQ. This CDR3 comprises 16 residues. Trimming pared 0 bases from V and 2 bases from J, leaving 14 bases between. The CDR3 DNA reads as TGCGCCAGCAGCTTGGCCCCCGGTTCCCTGAACTATGGCTACACCTTC. As protein: CASSLAPGSLNYGYTF.

V gene TRBV9 combines with J gene TRBJ2-2; a possible D gene is TRBD2 (6 bases). This CDR3 is 14 amino acids long. Germline CDR1 SGDLS, CDR2 YYNGEE. Deletions cut 2 bases from V and 6 bases from J, with 11 bases between. CDR3 sequence reads: CASSVIGGSGELFF. The CDR3 nucleotides read TGTGCCAGCAGCGTCATCGGGGGATCCGGGGAGCTGTTTTTT.

The chain joins TRBV5-1 to TRBJ1-2; a weak D match, TRBD1 (5 bases). V was clipped by 1 base and J by 8 bases, with 15 bases between them. Per germline, CDR1 SGHRS and CDR2 YFSETQ. This CDR3 contains 14 residues. The CDR3 is CASSLTSGYIGYTF. In DNA form, the CDR3 reads TGCGCCAGCAGCTTGACTTCAGGGTATATCGGCTACACCTTC.

V is TRBV29-1 and J is TRBJ2-7; 9 nucleotides line up with TRBD2. This CDR3 is 14 amino acids long. Germline loops: CDR1 SQVTM, CDR2 ANQGSEA. V lost 6 bases, J lost 3 bases, and 9 bases stayed unmatched. The CDR3 DNA is TGCAGCGTAGGAAGCGGGGGGAACTTCTACGAGCAGTACTTC. This gives the protein CSVGSGGNFYEQYF.

This chain links TRBV6-5 with TRBJ2-7; 10 nucleotides agree with TRBD1. The CDR3 extends over 14 amino acids. V lost 6 bases, J lost 4 bases, and 6 bases stayed unmatched. CDR1 is MNHEY and CDR2 is SVGAGI in the germline V gene. This CDR3 reads CASRATGGSYEQYF. CDR3 DNA sequence: TGTGCCAGCAGAGCGACAGGGGGCTCATACGAGCAGTACTTC.

The rearrangement joins TRBV28 to TRBJ1-3; 7 nucleotides align to TRBD1. J gave up 4 bases and V 4 bases, and 7 bases lay outside the gene matches. Germline-derived CDR1 and CDR2 are MDHEN and SYDVKM. The CDR3 has 15 amino acids. This CDR3 reads CASSSGTEIGNTIYF. In DNA form, the CDR3 reads TGTGCCAGCAGTTCCGGGACAGAGATCGGAAACACCATATATTTT.

The chain couples TRBV9 to TRBJ2-1; tentative D call: TRBD1 (6 bases). The germline CDR1 and CDR2 sequences are SGDLS and YYNGEE. Trimming stripped 2 bases from V and 5 bases from J, with 11 bases between. This CDR3 has 14 amino acids. The CDR3 DNA is TGTGCCAGCAGCGTCCAGGGGCGTAACAATGAGCAGTTCTTC. Translation: CASSVQGRNNEQFF. Drawing the rest from reference TRBV9 and TRBJ2-1, the complete variable domain is DSGVTQTPKHLITATGQRVTLRCSPRSGDLSVYWYQQSLDQGLQFLIQYYNGEERAKGNILERFSAQQFPDLHSELNLSSLELGDSALYFCASSVQGRNNEQFFGPGTRLTVL.

The genes are TRBV5-4 and TRBJ1-1, with D unclear. The CDR3 is made up of 14 amino acids. Looked up from germline, CDR1 is SGHNT and CDR2 is YYREEE (reference sequence). The germline V and J ends were trimmed by 1 base and 4 bases, with 11 bases remaining between them. CDR3: CASSLLVSSTEAFF. The CDR3 coding sequence is TGTGCCAGCAGCTTGCTCGTTTCAAGCACTGAAGCTTTCTTT.

V usage is TRBV7-2 and J usage is TRBJ2-7; tentatively, D is TRBD2 (5 bases). Looked up from germline, CDR1 is SGHTA and CDR2 is FQGNSA. V was cut by 3 bases and J by 5 bases, with 11 bases left in between. This CDR3 is built from 13 residues. The CDR3 region is CASSLDGADEQYF. The CDR3 coding sequence is TGTGCCAGCAGCTTGGATGGAGCGGACGAGCAGTACTTC.

This clone occurred once. The CDR3 nucleotides are TGTGCCATCAGTGAGTCGGCGCTCCGGAATTCACCCCTCCACTTT. Translating it yields CAISESALRNSPLHF. The rearrangement joins TRBV10-3 to TRBJ1-6; D not certain. Germline values: CDR1 ENHRY, CDR2 SYGVKD. With 0 bases removed from V and 7 bases from J, the gap between germline ends came to 10 bases. The CDR3 runs to 15 residues.

Here the CDR3 DNA reads TGTGCCAGCAGTTCAAGACAGGGCTACGAGCAGTACTTC. Its protein is CASSSRQGYEQYF. The chain uses TRBV27 and TRBJ2-7; 7 nucleotides line up with TRBD1. Germline lookup yields CDR1 MNHEY and CDR2 SMNVEV (reference sequence). The V gene end was trimmed by 4 bases and the J gene end by 3 bases; junction bases not matched to a gene: 3. The CDR3 has 13 residues.

The chain has TRBV4-2 and TRBJ1-1, with TRBD1 matching over 7 bases. Losses at the gene ends were 4 bases for V and 4 bases for J; bases not matched to a gene: 12. Germline V lookup: CDR1 LGHNA, CDR2 YNFKEQ. CDR3 size: 16 residues. CDR3 in DNA: TGTGCCAGCAGCCCCTATCATGGACAGGCTGGCACTGAAGCTTTCTTT. This sequence encodes CASSPYHGQAGTEAFF.

The V call is TRBV10-3, the J call TRBJ1-2; D might be TRBD1 (5 bases). Between the trimmed V and J ends, which lost 2 bases and 4 bases, there was a span of 8 bases. Germline V gives CDR1 ENHRY, CDR2 SYGVKD. The CDR3 is made up of 13 amino acids. The chain's CDR3 is CAISEGASYGYTF. CDR3 in DNA: TGTGCCATCAGTGAGGGGGCTAGCTATGGCTACACCTTC.

The V call is TRBV14, the J call TRBJ1-2; D is unclear. This CDR3 has 16 amino acids. Germline-derived CDR1 and CDR2 are SGHDN and FVKESK. V was pared by 3 bases and J by 3 bases, with 17 bases between. This CDR3 is CASSHSPTLRDYGYTF. The CDR3 DNA is TGTGCCAGCAGCCACTCTCCGACGCTCCGAGACTATGGCTACACCTTC. The variable domain in full, with the rest retrieved from reference TRBV14 and TRBJ1-2, is EAGVTQFPSHSVIEKGQTVTLRCDPISGHDNLYWYRRVMGKEIKFLLHFVKESKQDESGMPNNRFLAERTGGTYSTLKVQPAELEDSGVYFCASSHSPTLRDYGYTFGSGTRLTVV.

This clone turned up a few times. This chain uses TRBV5-1 with TRBJ2-3, with TRBD2 matching 7 bases. The germline gives CDR1 SGHRS, CDR2 YFSETQ. Unmatched junction bases numbered 7, after V lost 1 base and J lost 2 bases. The CDR3 contains 16 residues. The DNA for the CDR3 is TGCGCCAGCAGCTTGACTAGCGAGACACTCACAGATACGCAGTATTTT. This translates into CASSLTSETLTDTQYF.

This clone was seen a few times. V is TRBV4-3 and J is TRBJ2-3; tentative D call: TRBD2 (7 bases). CDR1 is LGHNA, CDR2 YSLEER, per germline. Trimming removed 0 bases from V and 2 bases from J, with 12 bases in between. The CDR3 has 16 residues. CDR3 bases: TGCGCCAGCAGCCAAGATCTCGCGGGGGCCACAGATACGCAGTATTTT. It yields the protein CASSQDLAGATDTQYF.

The chain uses TRBV27 and TRBJ2-3, with 11 bases matching TRBD2. CDR1 is MNHEY, CDR2 SMNVEV, per germline (reference sequence). The CDR3 runs 17 residues. The J segment lost 1 base and the V segment lost 5 bases, leaving 8 bases of the junction unmatched. The CDR3 DNA reads as TGTGCCAGCAGTCCCGGTAGCGGGGGGGTAGGCACAGATACGCAGTATTTT. It codes for CASSPGSGGVGTDTQYF.